These 14 T cell receptor beta chains were sequenced from one sample in a study of blood T cell repertoires in COVID-19. The method was immunoSEQ multiplex PCR; TCRdb's version includes in-frame clones alone and lacks a portion of them. The sample lists about 120,000 clones, 70% to 90% seen once, with 3.3% in the top ten. The sample was peripheral blood. Receptors originate from a woman aged 45 to 65 with acute or convalescent COVID-19.

V usage is TRBV5-6 and J usage is TRBJ1-5, with TRBD1 matching 9 bases. CDR1 and CDR2 from the germline V gene are SGHDT and YYEEEE. The CDR3 loop spans 15 amino acids. The junction had 5 bases not matched to a gene; V was cut back by 4 bases and J by 3 bases. This CDR3 reads CASSLGQGPNQPQHF. The CDR3, as DNA: TGTGCCAGCAGCCTGGGACAGGGTCCCAATCAGCCCCAGCATTTT.

This chain connects TRBV12-3 or TRBV12-4 to TRBJ2-6; the D is unclear. This CDR3 region has 12 residues. The V end lost 6 bases, the J end lost 3 bases, and 3 bases lay between the germline ends. The CDR3 is CASSRGANVLTF. CDR3 in DNA: TGTGCCAGCAGCCGTGGGGCCAACGTCCTGACTTTC.

This rearrangement joins TRBV30 to TRBJ2-1; 8 bases fit TRBD2. V lost 1 base, J lost 4 bases, and 0 bases stayed unmatched. CDR3 length: 13 residues. The germline gives CDR1 GTSNPN, CDR2 SVGIG (reference sequence). The CDR3 protein is CAWSASGYNEQFF. The CDR3 nucleotides read TGTGCCTGGAGTGCTAGCGGGTACAATGAGCAGTTCTTC. The complete variable domain, with remaining parts taken from reference TRBV30 and TRBJ2-1, reads SQTIHQWPATLVQPVGSPLSLECTVEGTSNPNLYWYRQAAGRGLQLLFYSVGIGQISSEVPQNLSASRPQDRQFILSSKKLLLSDSGFYLCAWSASGYNEQFFGPGTRLTVL.

The chain has TRBV29-1 and TRBJ2-5; 7 bases line up with TRBD1. J gave up 6 bases and V 6 bases, and 10 bases lay outside the gene matches. The CDR3 covers 13 residues. Germline assignment: CDR1 SQVTM and CDR2 ANQGSEA. CDR3 in amino acids: CSVDRDVRQTQYF. The CDR3 region has the DNA TGCAGCGTCGACAGGGATGTGAGACAGACCCAGTACTTC.

The gene calls are TRBV5-1 and TRBJ1-1; 8 bases are shared with TRBD1. CDR1 is SGHRS and CDR2 is YFSETQ in the germline V gene. CDR3 size: 17 residues. The J segment lost 4 bases and the V segment lost 3 bases, leaving 14 bases of the junction unmatched. CDR3 residues: CASSSSGQGRVGTEAFF. In DNA form, the CDR3 reads TGCGCCAGCAGCTCCTCCGGACAGGGAAGGGTGGGCACTGAAGCTTTCTTT.

The gene calls are TRBV19 and TRBJ1-5; no firm D call. This CDR3 has 14 residues. The V end was cut by 7 bases, the J end by 4 bases, with 14 bases between. Germline V gene lookup returns CDR1 LNHDA and CDR2 SQIVND (reference sequence). This CDR3 is CASTPLTGNQPQHF. DNA of the CDR3: TGTGCCAGTACCCCTTTAACGGGAAATCAGCCCCAGCATTTT.

This clone has just one count. The V gene is TRBV29-1, the J gene TRBJ2-1; D not resolved. Deletions cut 1 base from V and 4 bases from J, with 5 bases between. Germline lookup yields CDR1 SQVTM and CDR2 ANQGSEA. CDR3 length: 12 residues. CDR3 in DNA: TGCAGCGTTGAAGTCACATACAATGAGCAGTTCTTC. Its translation is CSVEVTYNEQFF.

The chain combines TRBV7-9 with TRBJ1-2; D is unresolved. Germline lookup yields CDR1 SEHNR and CDR2 FQNEAQ (reference sequence). This CDR3 region has 12 residues. V lost 1 base, J lost 4 bases, and 4 bases lay in between. CDR3 DNA: TGTGCCAGCAGCTTAGGAGGCTATGGCTACACCTTC. Translated, it gives CASSLGGYGYTF. Using reference TRBV7-9 and TRBJ1-2 for the parts outside the CDR3, the full variable domain is DTGVSQNPRHKITKRGQNVTFRCDPISEHNRLYWYRQTLGQGPEFLTYFQNEAQLEKSRLLSDRFSAERPKGSFSTLEIQRTEQGDSAMYLCASSLGGYGYTFGSGTRLTVV.

The rearrangement uses TRBV5-1 and TRBJ1-1; 7 bases are shared with TRBD1. The J segment lost 3 bases and the V segment lost 4 bases, leaving 3 bases of the junction unmatched. CDR3 length: 13 residues. The germline gives CDR1 SGHRS, CDR2 YFSETQ. CDR3 region: CASSPTGDTEAFF. The CDR3, as DNA: TGCGCCAGCAGCCCCACAGGGGACACTGAAGCTTTCTTT.

This clone was seen more than once but under ten times. The chain combines TRBV6-2 or TRBV6-3 with TRBJ2-2, with 13 bases fitting TRBD2. Unmatched junction bases numbered 15, after V lost 4 bases and J lost 4 bases. Germline V lookup: CDR1 MNHEY, CDR2 SVGEGT. This CDR3 is built from 20 residues. CDR3 loop: CASSSGRLAGGPELTGELFF. Written as DNA, the CDR3 is TGTGCCAGCAGTTCGGGCCGACTAGCGGGAGGCCCAGAGCTCACCGGGGAGCTGTTTTTT.

The rearrangement uses TRBV11-1 and TRBJ1-1; D might be TRBD1 (6 bases). The CDR3 is 15 amino acids. Germline V CDR1 and CDR2: SGHAT, FQDESV (reference sequence). Trimming left V 8 bases short and J 1 base short, with 17 bases between. The CDR3 nucleotides are TGTGCCAGCCAGAGCAGGGGAGTACGGAACACTGAAGCTTTCTTT. Translating it yields CASQSRGVRNTEAFF.

V and J are TRBV6-6 and TRBJ1-3, with 8 bases fitting TRBD1. CDR3 length: 13 residues. Germline CDR1 reads MNHNY; CDR2 reads SVGAGI (reference sequence). The V and J ends lost 6 bases and 3 bases, in that order; junction bases with no gene match: 1. The CDR3 spells CASRGTGGNTIYF. The DNA of the CDR3 is TGTGCCAGCAGAGGGACAGGTGGAAACACCATATATTTT.

V gene TRBV20-1 combines with J gene TRBJ2-5, with D possibly TRBD2 on 5 matching bases. There are 11 residues in the CDR3. V was pared by 7 bases and J by 5 bases, with 11 bases between. CDR1 DFQATT and CDR2 SNEGSKA come from the germline V gene (reference sequence). The CDR3 DNA reads TGCAGTGTGGAGGTTAGGGAGACCCAGTACTTC. It specifies CSVEVRETQYF.

The CDR3 sequence is CASSPDRGNEKLFF. CDR3 bases: TGTGCCAGCAGCCCGGACAGGGGTAATGAAAAACTGTTTTTT. The rearrangement links TRBV7-2 to TRBJ1-4; TRBD1 agrees at 9 bases. The junction had 2 bases not matched to a gene; V was cut back by 5 bases and J by 4 bases. The CDR3 has 14 residues. Germline-derived CDR1 and CDR2 are SGHTA and FQGNSA.